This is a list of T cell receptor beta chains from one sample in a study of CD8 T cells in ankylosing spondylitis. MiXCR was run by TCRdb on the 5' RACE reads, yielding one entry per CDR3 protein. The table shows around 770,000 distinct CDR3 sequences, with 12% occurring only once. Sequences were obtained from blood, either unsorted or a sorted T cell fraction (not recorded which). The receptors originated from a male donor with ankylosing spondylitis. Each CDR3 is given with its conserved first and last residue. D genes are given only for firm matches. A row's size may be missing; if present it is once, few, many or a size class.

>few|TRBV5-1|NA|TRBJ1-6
CASSLGSGNSPLHF
TGCGCCAGCAGCTTGGGGTCAGGAAATTCACCCCTCCACTTT
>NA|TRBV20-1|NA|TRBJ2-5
CSPKEPVRETQYF
TGCAGTCCAAAAGAACCCGTACGGGAGACCCAGTACTTC
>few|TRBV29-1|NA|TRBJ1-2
CSGGGWSYGYTF
TGCAGCGGAGGGGGTTGGAGCTATGGCTACACCTTC
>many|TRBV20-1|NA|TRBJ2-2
CSAPDYRGITGELFF
TGCAGTGCTCCTGACTACAGAGGGATCACCGGGGAGCTGTTTTTT
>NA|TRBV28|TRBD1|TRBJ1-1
CASIPAGGFGAFF
TGTGCCAGCATCCCTGCAGGGGGCTTTGGAGCTTTCTTT
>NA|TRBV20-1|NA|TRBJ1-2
CSANKGLDYGYTF
TGCAGTGCTAATAAAGGGCTCGACTATGGCTACACCTTC
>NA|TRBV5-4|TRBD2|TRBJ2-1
CASSSSLGGLYNEQFF
TGTGCCAGCAGCTCGTCTCTCGGGGGACTATACAATGAGCAGTTCTTC
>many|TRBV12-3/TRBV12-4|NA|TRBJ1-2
CASSWFEGPIGYTF
TGTGCCAGCAGTTGGTTCGAGGGGCCAATTGGCTACACCTTC
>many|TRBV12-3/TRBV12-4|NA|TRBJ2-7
CASSLSRDHEQYF
TGTGCCAGCAGTTTATCCAGGGACCACGAGCAGTACTTC
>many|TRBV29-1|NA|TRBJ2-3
CSVRWGARDTQYF
TGCAGCGTTCGATGGGGGGCAAGAGATACGCAGTATTTT
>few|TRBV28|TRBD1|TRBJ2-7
CASLPGQGNYEQYF
TGTGCCAGCCTACCGGGACAGGGTAATTACGAGCAGTACTTC
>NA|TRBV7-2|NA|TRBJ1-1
CASSFRGTDTEAFF
TGTGCCAGCAGCTTTAGAGGAACGGACACTGAAGCTTTCTTT
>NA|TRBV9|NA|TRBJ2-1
CASSVASSGSYNEQFF
TGTGCCAGCAGCGTAGCGAGTAGCGGCTCCTACAATGAGCAGTTCTTC
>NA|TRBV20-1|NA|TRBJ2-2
CSASIGGAGELFF
TGCAGTGCTAGCATCGGTGGGGCCGGGGAGCTGTTTTTT
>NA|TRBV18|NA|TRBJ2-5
CASSPISLETQYF
TGTGCCAGCTCACCAATCTCCCTGGAGACCCAGTACTTC
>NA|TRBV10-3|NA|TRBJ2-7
CAISAYGNEQYF
TGTGCCATCAGTGCCTACGGGAACGAGCAGTACTTC
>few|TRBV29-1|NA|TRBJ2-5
CSVESSYRDLQYF
TGCAGCGTTGAATCCTCTTACCGGGACCTTCAGTACTTC
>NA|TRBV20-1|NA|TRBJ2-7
CSALVGVGYEQYF
TGCAGTGCGCTCGTTGGTGTTGGCTACGAGCAGTACTTC